This record covers a single T cell receptor beta chain. This record belongs to a study of blood T cell repertoires in COVID-19. Study in general: The United States, Italy and Spain supplied acute and convalescent COVID-19 samples.

Original processing notes: Amplifying reference gene primers gave estimates of nucleated cell counts. Sequenced by immunoSEQ multiplex PCR; TCRdb stores in-frame clones only, minus some. The V and J calls and the clone size are those of that table, but D and trimming were determined from the DNA. The sample comprises around 250,000 clones, about 88% of which are singletons, and about 3.5% rests with the top ten. The ends were cut back, 4 bases at V and 1 base at J, with 11 bases in the middle. Germline CDR1 and CDR2: MDHEN and SYDVKM. CDR3 length equals 14 residues. The rearrangement uses TRBV28 and TRBJ2-7, with D possibly TRBD1 on 6 matching bases. Specimen: peripheral blood. This TCR was sampled from a man aged 18-30 years with active or convalescent COVID-19. The CDR3 sequence is CASSSPGQSYEQYF. The CDR3 nucleotides are TGTGCCAGCAGTTCCCCTGGACAGTCCTACGAGCAGTACTTC.